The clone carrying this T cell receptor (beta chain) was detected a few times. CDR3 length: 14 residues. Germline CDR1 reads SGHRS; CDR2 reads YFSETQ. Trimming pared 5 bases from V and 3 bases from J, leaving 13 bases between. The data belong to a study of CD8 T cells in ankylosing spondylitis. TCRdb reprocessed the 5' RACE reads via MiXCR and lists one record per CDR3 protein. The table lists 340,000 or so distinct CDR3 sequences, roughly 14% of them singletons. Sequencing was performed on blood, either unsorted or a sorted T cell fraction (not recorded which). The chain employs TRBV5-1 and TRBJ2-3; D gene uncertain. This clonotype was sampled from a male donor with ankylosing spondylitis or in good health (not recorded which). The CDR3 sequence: CASSVGDQTDTQYF. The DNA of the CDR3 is TGCGCCAGCAGTGTAGGAGACCAAACAGATACGCAGTATTTT.